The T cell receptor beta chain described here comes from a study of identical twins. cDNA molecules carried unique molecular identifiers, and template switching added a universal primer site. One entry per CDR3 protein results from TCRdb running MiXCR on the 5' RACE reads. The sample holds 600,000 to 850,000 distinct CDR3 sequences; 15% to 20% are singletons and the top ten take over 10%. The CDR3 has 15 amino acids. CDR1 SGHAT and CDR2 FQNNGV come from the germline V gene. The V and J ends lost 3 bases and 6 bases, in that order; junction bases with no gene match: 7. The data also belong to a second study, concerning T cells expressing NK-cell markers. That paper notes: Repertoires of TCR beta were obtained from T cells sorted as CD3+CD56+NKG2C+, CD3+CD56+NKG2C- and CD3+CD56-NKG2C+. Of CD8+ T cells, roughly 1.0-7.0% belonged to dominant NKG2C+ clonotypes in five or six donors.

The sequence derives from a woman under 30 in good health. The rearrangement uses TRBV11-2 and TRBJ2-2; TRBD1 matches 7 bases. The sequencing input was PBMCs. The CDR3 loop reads CASSFRTRGPGELFF. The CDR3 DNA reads TGTGCCAGCAGCTTTAGGACGAGGGGGCCCGGGGAGCTGTTTTTT.